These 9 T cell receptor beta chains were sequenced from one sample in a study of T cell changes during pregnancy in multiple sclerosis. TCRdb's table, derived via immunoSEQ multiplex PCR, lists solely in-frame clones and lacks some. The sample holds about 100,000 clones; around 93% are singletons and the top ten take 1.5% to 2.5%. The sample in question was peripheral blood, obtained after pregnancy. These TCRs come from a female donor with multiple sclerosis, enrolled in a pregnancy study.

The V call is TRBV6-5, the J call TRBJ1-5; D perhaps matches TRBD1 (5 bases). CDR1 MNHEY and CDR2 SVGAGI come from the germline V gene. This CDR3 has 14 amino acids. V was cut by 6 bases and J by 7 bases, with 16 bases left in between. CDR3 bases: TGTGCCAGCAGCCTTGGGGGGAGTGGACAGCCCCAGCATTTT. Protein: CASSLGGSGQPQHF.

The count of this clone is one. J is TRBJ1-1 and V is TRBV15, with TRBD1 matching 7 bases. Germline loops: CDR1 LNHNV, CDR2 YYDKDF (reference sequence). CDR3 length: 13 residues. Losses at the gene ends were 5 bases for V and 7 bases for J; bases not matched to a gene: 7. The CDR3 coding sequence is TGTGCCACCAGCGCCCAGACAGGGATTGAAGCTTTCTTT. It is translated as CATSAQTGIEAFF.

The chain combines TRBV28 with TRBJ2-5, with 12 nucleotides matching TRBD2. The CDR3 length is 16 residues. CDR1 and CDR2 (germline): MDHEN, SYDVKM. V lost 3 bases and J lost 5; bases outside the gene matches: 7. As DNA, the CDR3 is TGTGCCAGCAGTTTGCCTCTAGCGGGAGGGCCGGAGACCCAGTACTTC. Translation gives CASSLPLAGGPETQYF.

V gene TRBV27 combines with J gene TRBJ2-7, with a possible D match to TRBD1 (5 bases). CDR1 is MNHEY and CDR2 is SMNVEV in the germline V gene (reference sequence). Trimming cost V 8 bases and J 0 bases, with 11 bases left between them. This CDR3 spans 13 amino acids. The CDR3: CASGSTASYEQYF. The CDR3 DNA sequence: TGTGCCAGCGGTTCGACAGCCTCCTACGAGCAGTACTTC.

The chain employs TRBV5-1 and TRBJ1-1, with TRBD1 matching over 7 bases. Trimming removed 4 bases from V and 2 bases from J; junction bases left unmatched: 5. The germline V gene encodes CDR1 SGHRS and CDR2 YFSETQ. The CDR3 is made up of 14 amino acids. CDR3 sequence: CASSLRQGNTEAFF. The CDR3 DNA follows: TGCGCCAGCAGCCTGAGACAGGGCAACACTGAAGCTTTCTTT. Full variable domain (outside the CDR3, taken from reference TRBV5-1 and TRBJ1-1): KAGVTQTPRYLIKTRGQQVTLSCSPISGHRSVSWYQQTPGQGLQFLFEYFSETQRNKGNFPGRFSGRQFSNSRSEMNVSTLELGDSALYLCASSLRQGNTEAFFGQGTRLTVV.

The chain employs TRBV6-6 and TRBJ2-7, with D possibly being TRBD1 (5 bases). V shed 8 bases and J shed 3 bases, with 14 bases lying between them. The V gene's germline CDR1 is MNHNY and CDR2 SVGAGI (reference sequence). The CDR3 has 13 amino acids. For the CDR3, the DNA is TGTGCCAGCCAGGGTCAGATATTCTACGAGCAGTACTTC. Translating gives CASQGQIFYEQYF.

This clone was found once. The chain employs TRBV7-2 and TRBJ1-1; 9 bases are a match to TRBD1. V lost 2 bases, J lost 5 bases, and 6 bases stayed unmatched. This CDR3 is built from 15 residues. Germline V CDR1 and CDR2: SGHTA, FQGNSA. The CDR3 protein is CASSLRTGVFTEAFF. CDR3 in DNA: TGTGCCAGCAGCTTACGGACAGGGGTATTTACTGAAGCTTTCTTT.

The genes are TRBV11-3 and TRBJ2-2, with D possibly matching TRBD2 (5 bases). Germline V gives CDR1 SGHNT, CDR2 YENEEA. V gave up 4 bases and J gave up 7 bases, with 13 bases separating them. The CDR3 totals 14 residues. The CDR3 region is CASSSAGGLGELFF. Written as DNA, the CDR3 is TGTGCCAGCAGCTCCGCGGGTGGGCTCGGGGAGCTGTTTTTT.

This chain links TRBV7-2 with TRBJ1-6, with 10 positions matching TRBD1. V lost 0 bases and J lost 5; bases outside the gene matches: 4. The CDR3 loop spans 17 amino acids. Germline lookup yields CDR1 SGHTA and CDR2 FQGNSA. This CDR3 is CASSLAGTGANNSPLHF. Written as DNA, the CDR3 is TGTGCCAGCAGCTTAGCCGGGACAGGGGCTAATAATTCACCCCTCCACTTT.